Sequencing of this T cell receptor beta chain was carried out in a study of cytomegalovirus exposure and HLA in healthy donors. The V end was cut by 0 bases, the J end by 4 bases, with 15 bases between. The germline V gene encodes CDR1 MNHEY and CDR2 SVGAGI. The CDR3 covers 16 residues. As for this clone: What it binds is unknown.

At the time of sampling, donors were nominally healthy, though unrecorded immune exposures were likely. Primers for the PCR totalled 60 Vbeta and 13 Jbeta. The authors' processing: About 12 million of 80 million or so unique TCR beta chains were shared, per a later count. The assay was immunoSEQ multiplex PCR, and TCRdb's table has in-frame clones only and misses some. V, J and clone size were drawn from that table, and D and trimming were deduced from the DNA. The top ten hold 3.3% of the sample, which has about 140,000 clones, roughly 80% seen once. General study findings and limits: HLA restriction was apparent for most CMV-associated TCR beta chains in a later analysis. The listing of about 150 TCR beta chains classed them as cytomegalovirus-associated.

The V call is TRBV6-5, the J call TRBJ1-1; tentative D call: TRBD1 (5 bases). This TCR derives from a man aged 35 to 55 in good health and CMV-seronegative. The specimen was PBMCs. This CDR3 is CASSYSIRRGGTEAFF. In DNA form, the CDR3 reads TGTGCCAGCAGTTACTCGATCCGGAGGGGCGGCACTGAAGCTTTCTTT.